This is a list of T cell receptor beta chains from one sample in a study of blood T cell repertoires in COVID-19. Using immunoSEQ multiplex PCR, the repertoire was profiled, and TCRdb retains in-frame clones only, with some absent. Among roughly 260,000 clones listed, about 88% were seen once. Sequencing input: peripheral blood. These receptors were collected from a woman aged 40 to 49 who had recovered from COVID-19. CDR3s include the opening cysteine and the closing phenylalanine or tryptophan. The D gene is left open where the match is weak. Where a row states a size, it is once, few, many or the class of an expanded clone; other rows omit it.

NA | TRBJ1-1 | TRBV19 | NA | CASSRGRQSNTEAFF | TGTGCCAGTAGTAGGGGAAGACAGTCGAACACTGAAGCTTTCTTT
NA | TRBJ1-5 | TRBV4-2 | NA | CASSGGGAGNQPQHF | TGTGCCAGCAGCGGGGGGGGCGCGGGCAATCAGCCCCAGCATTTT
NA | TRBJ2-1 | TRBV11-2 | NA | CASGLYNEQFF | TGTGCCAGCGGACTTTACAATGAGCAGTTCTTC
NA | TRBJ1-2 | TRBV27 | TRBD1 | CASRRQGTDGYTF | TGTGCCAGCAGAAGACAGGGGACGGATGGCTACACCTTC
NA | TRBJ2-7 | TRBV5-6 | NA | CASSLQERPYEQYF | TGTGCCAGCAGCTTGCAGGAAAGGCCCTACGAGCAGTACTTC
NA | TRBJ2-5 | TRBV11-3 | NA | CASSLTSSRETQYF | TGTGCCAGCAGCCTCACTAGCTCACGGGAGACCCAGTACTTC
NA | TRBJ2-2 | TRBV6-6 | TRBD2 | CASRRGEGVTGELFF | TGTGCCAGCAGGCGGGGGGAGGGCGTCACCGGGGAGCTGTTTTTT
NA | TRBJ2-7 | TRBV5-4 | TRBD1 | CASSSSTGGYEQYF | TGTGCCAGCAGCTCCTCGACAGGGGGCTACGAGCAGTACTTC
NA | TRBJ1-2 | TRBV6-5 | NA | CASRRQAGTNYGYTF | TGTGCCAGCAGGAGGCAGGCGGGGACTAACTATGGCTACACCTTC
NA | TRBJ1-2 | TRBV7-9 | NA | CASAGPTNYGYTF | TGTGCCAGCGCGGGACCTACTAACTATGGCTACACCTTC
NA | TRBJ1-5 | TRBV19 | TRBD1 | CASSTTGTDQPQHF | TGTGCCAGTAGTACGACAGGGACGGATCAGCCCCAGCATTTT
once | TRBJ2-2 | TRBV7-7 | TRBD1 | CASSMTGGNTGELFF | TGTGCTAGCAGCATGACAGGGGGAAACACCGGGGAGCTGTTTTTT
NA | TRBJ1-2 | TRBV11-2 | NA | CASSGPGFGYGYTF | TGTGCCAGCAGCGGTCCGGGATTCGGCTATGGCTACACCTTC
NA | TRBJ1-5 | TRBV5-1 | NA | CASSLTGNQPQHF | TGCGCCAGCAGCTTAACAGGGAATCAGCCCCAGCATTTT
NA | TRBJ1-3 | TRBV18 | NA | CASSPSRSGNTIYF | TGTGCCAGCTCACCCTCGCGCTCTGGAAACACCATATATTTT
NA | TRBJ1-2 | TRBV6-5 | NA | CASGRQGGGYTF | TGTGCCAGCGGGCGGCAGGGCGGAGGCTACACCTTC
once | TRBJ2-7 | TRBV3-1/TRBV3-2 | NA | CASSQVGAGGSYEQYF | TGTGCCAGCAGCCAAGTTGGAGCCGGGGGTTCATACGAGCAGTACTTC
NA | TRBJ2-1 | TRBV18 | TRBD2 | CASSSLAGDTYNEQFF | TGTGCCAGCTCAAGCCTAGCGGGAGACACCTACAATGAGCAGTTCTTC
NA | TRBJ1-3 | TRBV28 | TRBD1 | CASSFYGQGTGNTIYF | TGTGCCAGCAGTTTTTATGGACAGGGAACTGGAAACACCATATATTTT
NA | TRBJ1-4 | TRBV4-2 | TRBD1 | CASSQQDRVDEKLFF | TGTGCCAGCAGCCAACAGGACAGGGTCGATGAAAAACTGTTTTTT
NA | TRBJ2-3 | TRBV20-1 | NA | CSANRADTQYF | TGCAGTGCTAACAGGGCAGATACGCAGTATTTT
NA | TRBJ2-5 | TRBV6-5 | NA | CASSYRETQYF | TGTGCCAGCAGTTACCGGGAGACCCAGTACTTC
once | TRBJ2-3 | TRBV7-3 | NA | CASSFAGGPTDTQYF | TGTGCCAGCAGCTTCGCTGGCGGCCCCACAGATACGCAGTATTTT
NA | TRBJ1-5 | TRBV7-2 | TRBD1 | CASSSAGQGVRQPQHF | TGTGCCAGCAGCTCCGCGGGACAGGGCGTCCGTCAGCCCCAGCATTTT
NA | TRBJ2-7 | TRBV27 | TRBD1 | CASSPLPDRGRREQYF | TGTGCCAGCAGTCCCCTCCCTGATAGGGGGCGCCGCGAGCAGTACTTC
once | TRBJ2-3 | TRBV5-4 | NA | CASSDRTARTDTQYF | TGTGCCAGCAGCGATCGGACAGCCCGCACAGATACGCAGTATTTT
NA | TRBJ2-5 | TRBV30 | TRBD1 | CAWSAGGRETQYF | TGTGCCTGGAGTGCAGGGGGAAGAGAGACCCAGTACTTC
NA | TRBJ1-1 | TRBV6-6 | NA | CASSYEKTEAFF | TGTGCCAGCAGTTACGAGAAGACTGAAGCTTTCTTT
NA | TRBJ1-5 | TRBV6-2/TRBV6-3 | TRBD1 | CASSEGQISNQPQHF | TGTGCCAGCAGCGAGGGACAGATTAGCAATCAGCCCCAGCATTTT
NA | TRBJ2-7 | TRBV6-4 | NA | CASSDSPRVLRAEPYF | TGTGCCAGCAGTGACTCCCCGAGGGTCCTACGAGCAGAACCGTACTTC
few | TRBJ1-3 | TRBV6-5 | TRBD1 | CANMDRRLGGNTIYF | TGTGCCAATATGGACAGGCGCCTAGGTGGAAACACCATATATTTT
NA | TRBJ1-1 | TRBV11-2 | TRBD1 | CASSLAAPGQGNTEAFF | TGTGCCAGCAGCTTGGCAGCTCCGGGACAGGGTAACACTGAAGCTTTCTTT
NA | TRBJ2-5 | TRBV7-9 | TRBD2 | CASSPGLAGNQETQYF | TGTGCCAGCAGCCCCGGACTAGCGGGGAACCAAGAGACCCAGTACTTC
NA | TRBJ1-1 | TRBV7-9 | TRBD1 | CASSSQIDRGLTEAFF | TGTGCCAGCAGCTCTCAAATCGACAGGGGTCTTACTGAAGCTTTCTTT
once | TRBJ1-2 | TRBV3-1/TRBV3-2 | NA | CASSQERRSGYTF | TGTGCCAGCAGCCAAGAACGGAGGTCCGGCTACACCTTC
once | TRBJ1-4 | TRBV10-3 | NA | CATGKEANEKLFF | TGTGCAACAGGGAAGGAGGCTAATGAAAAACTGTTTTTT
NA | TRBJ1-2 | TRBV5-1 | TRBD1 | CASSFTGDYGYTF | TGCGCCAGCAGCTTTACAGGGGACTATGGCTACACCTTC
NA | TRBJ1-5 | TRBV6-2/TRBV6-3 | NA | CASSYPRLASMQNQPQHF | TGTGCCAGCAGTTACCCGAGGTTGGCATCCATGCAGAATCAGCCCCAGCATTTT
few | TRBJ2-7 | TRBV7-9 | TRBD1 | CASRSTGLNSYEQYF | TGTGCCAGCAGGTCGACAGGGTTGAACTCCTACGAGCAGTACTTC
few | TRBJ2-7 | TRBV4-2 | TRBD2 | CASSRGLASTYEQYF | TGTGCCAGCAGCCGGGGACTAGCGTCGACCTACGAGCAGTACTTC
once | TRBJ2-2 | TRBV19 | TRBD1 | CASSINRGNTGELFF | TGTGCCAGTAGTATCAACAGGGGGAACACCGGGGAGCTGTTTTTT
once | TRBJ2-1 | TRBV5-1 | NA | CASSLVAESSYNEQFF | TGCGCCAGCAGCTTGGTGGCGGAGAGCTCCTACAATGAGCAGTTCTTC
NA | TRBJ1-6 | TRBV2 | NA | CASSDSEGRNSPLHF | TGTGCCAGCAGTGACTCAGAGGGTAGGAATTCACCCCTCCACTTT
few | TRBJ1-2 | TRBV7-9 | NA | CASSLDGGGSGGYTF | TGTGCCAGCAGCTTAGATGGGGGAGGTAGCGGTGGCTACACCTTC
NA | TRBJ2-3 | TRBV12-3/TRBV12-4 | NA | CASSRGDTQYF | TGTGCCAGCAGTAGAGGGGATACGCAGTATTTT